This T cell receptor (beta chain) was recorded in a study of response to subunit inactivated influenza vaccine. The sample holds a few counts of this clonotype. Its matching antigen is unknown. This CDR3 has 16 amino acids. Germline CDR1 DFQATT, CDR2 SNEGSKA (reference sequence). V lost 5 bases and J lost 0, with 14 bases in between. Study outcomes and limitations: The authors suggested that few new T cells are recruited per seasonal influenza vaccination.

TCRdb independently ran MiXCR on the RT-PCR reads; one entry per CDR3 protein. The table includes 290,000 or so distinct CDR3 sequences, around 20% detected once. The genes are TRBV20-1 and TRBJ1-6; TRBD1 is a possible D gene (6 bases). The receptor was derived from a man aged 50-75 years who received an inactivated influenza vaccine. The sample in question was PBMCs from blood, obtained about 19 months after vaccination. The CDR3 reads CSAPGGPSSYNSPLHF. The CDR3 DNA is TGCAGTGCTCCTGGGGGGCCGAGCTCCTATAATTCACCCCTCCACTTT.